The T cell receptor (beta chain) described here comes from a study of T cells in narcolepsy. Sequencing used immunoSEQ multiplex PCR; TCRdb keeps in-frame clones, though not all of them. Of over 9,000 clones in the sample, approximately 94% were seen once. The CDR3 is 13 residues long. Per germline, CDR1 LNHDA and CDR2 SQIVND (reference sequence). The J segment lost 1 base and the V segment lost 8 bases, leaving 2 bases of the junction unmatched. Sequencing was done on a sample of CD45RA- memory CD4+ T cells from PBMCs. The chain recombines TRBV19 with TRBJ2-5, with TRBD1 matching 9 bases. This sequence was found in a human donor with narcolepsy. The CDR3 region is CASGQGFQETQYF. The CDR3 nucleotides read TGTGCCAGTGGACAGGGGTTCCAAGAGACCCAGTACTTC. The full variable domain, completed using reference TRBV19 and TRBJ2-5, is DGGITQSPKYLFRKEGQNVTLSCEQNLNHDAMYWYRQDPGQGLRLIYYSQIVNDFQKGDIAEGYSVSREKKESFPLTVTSAQKNPTAFYLCASGQGFQETQYFGPGTRLLVL.